The 31 T cell receptor delta chains below were found in one sample sequenced in a study of γδ T cells in repeated Plasmodium falciparum infection. With CATT, TCRdb re-called clones from the multiplex PCR reads. The sample records over 90,000 delta-chain clones, approximately 0.92% being singletons. Vgamma9/Vdelta2+ and Vdelta2-negative gammadelta T cells were flow-sorted from PBMC for bulk sequencing. The sequenced sample consisted of gamma-delta T cells from blood. These receptors all come from a pool of human donors (malaria-infected and uninfected, not separated).

To note about this clone: This DNA's translation and the protein TCRdb lists, from a much larger clone, do not match at residue 14, likely due to a read error; the protein shown is translated from the DNA. The J gene went uncalled, whereas the V gene is TRDV1; the D call in the table, TRDD3, was not verified against the DNA. This CDR3 has 16 residues. The germline V gene has CDR1 TSWWSYY and CDR2 QGS. The CDR3 DNA is TGTGCTCTTGGGGCCGGCCTGGGGGATACATTCAACAAACCCATCTTT. Translation: CALGAGLGDTFNKPIF.

This clone was seen more than once but under ten times. This DNA's translation and the protein TCRdb lists, from a much larger clone, do not match at residue 4, likely due to a read error; the protein shown is translated from the DNA. This chain joins TRDV2 and TRDJ1; unclear D gene. No J gene was available from TCRdb, and it was assigned here by a germline match of the DNA. CDR3 length: 16 residues. CDR1 and CDR2 from the germline V gene are GEAIGNYY and EKD. The CDR3 loop is CACGTVGNLYTDKLIF. The CDR3 DNA sequence: TGTGCCTGTGGCACCGTCGGGAACCTGTACACCGATAAACTCATCTTT.

About this clone: This clone may be a read error of a much larger clone one base away. The chain employs TRDV1 and TRDJ2, with D perhaps given as TRDD2 or TRDD3 (9 bases each). TCRdb gives no J gene; it was assigned here by matching the DNA to germline. The germline gives CDR1 TSWWSYY, CDR2 QGS. This CDR3 has 24 residues. The CDR3 DNA reads TGTGCTCTTGGAGAACCTTCCTACGGGAATCCTGGGGATACGGGGCCGAAGGAGACAGCACAACTCTTCTTT. It specifies CALGEPSYGNPGDTGPKETAQLFF.

The table lists this clone with a few counts. A single base is all that separates this from a far larger clone, so a read error is likely. Other DNA sequences from this sample encode an identical CDR3 as well. The chain couples TRDV1 to TRDJ1; D is perhaps TRDD3 (6 bases). TCRdb lists no J gene, so it was determined here by aligning the DNA to germline. The CDR3 runs 16 residues. The V and J ends lost 2 bases and 7 bases respectively, with 20 bases between them. Germline CDR1 is TSWWSYY and CDR2 is QGS. The CDR3 region is CALGEVLTGGPTKLIF. CDR3 DNA: TGTGCTCTTGGGGAAGTCCTTACCGGGGGACCTACTAAACTCATCTTT.

A remark on this clone: TCRdb shows a much larger clone's protein in place of this DNA's translation, and the two differ at residue 4, likely through a read error; the protein shown is translated from the DNA. The chain carries TRDV1 and TRDJ1; TRDD3 matches 8 bases. This CDR3 comprises 23 residues. In germline, CDR1 is TSWWSYY, CDR2 QGS. CDR3 in DNA: TGTGCTCTTAGGGAACTAGCCCTACCCAACTTCCAGTTTGGGATACGCGTAACCGATAAACTCATCTTT. Translating it yields CALRELALPNFQFGIRVTDKLIF.

As regards this clone: The TCRdb protein, from a much larger clone, departs from this DNA's translation at residue 19, likely by read error; the protein shown derives from the DNA. The V call is TRDV1, the J call TRDJ1; TRDD3 matches at 13 bases. No J segment appears in TCRdb, so it was assigned here by matching the sequence to germline. This CDR3 is built from 22 residues. Per germline, CDR1 TSWWSYY and CDR2 QGS. Trimming cost V 1 base and J 10 bases; bases outside gene matches: 27. CDR3 sequence (DNA): TGTGCTCTTGGGGAACCAAAGTACTGGGGGATACGCAATCGATACAGGGGCGGTAGACTCATCTTT. The encoded protein is CALGEPKYWGIRNRYRGGRLIF.

Comments on this clone: TCRdb assigns this DNA the protein of a much larger clone, which departs from its translation at residue 9; this likely reflects a read error, and the protein shown comes from translating the DNA. The CDR3 region has the DNA TGTGCCTGTGACACCTCTGCGGGGAGCACCGATAAACTCATCTTT. The encoded protein is CACDTSAGSTDKLIF. The rearrangement joins TRDV2 to TRDJ1; weak D call: TRDD3 (5 bases). TCRdb is silent on the J gene; assignment here came from matching the DNA to germline. With 0 bases removed from V and 1 base from J, the gap between germline ends came to 11 bases. This CDR3 has 15 amino acids. The germline V gene encodes CDR1 GEAIGNYY and CDR2 EKD.

With respect to this clone: A far more abundant clone sits one base away, making this likely a read error. Distinct nucleotide sequences in the sample also encode this CDR3. V is TRDV2 and J is TRDJ1; 7 bases map to TRDD3. V dropped 2 bases and J dropped 4; count of bases not matched to a gene: 9. Germline-derived CDR1 and CDR2 are GEAIGNYY and EKD. The CDR3 runs 15 residues. The CDR3 DNA follows: TGTGCCTGTGACAACCTGGGGGGAAAGGGCGATAAACTCATCTTT. It translates to CACDNLGGKGDKLIF.

Comment on this clone: One base separates it from a far larger clone, so it is likely a read error. Additional DNA sequences in this sample encode the identical CDR3. The chain has TRDV2 and TRDJ1, with a possible D match to TRDD3 (7 bases). This CDR3 contains 21 residues. Germline V gene sequence: CDR1 GEAIGNYY, CDR2 EKD. Here the CDR3 reads CACDTKLLPPGDRGYTDKLIF. CDR3 DNA sequence: TGTGCCTGTGACACCAAACTCCTTCCCCCTGGGGATAGGGGGTACACCGATAAGCTCATCTTT.

This clone was seen many times. This is likely an artifact of a read error, given a far larger clone one base away. At the DNA level, this CDR3 is encoded by other sequences in the same sample as well. This chain uses TRDV1 with TRDJ1; 11 bases agree with TRDD3. The V gene's germline CDR1 is TSWWSYY and CDR2 QGS. The CDR3 is 20 residues long. CDR3 nucleotide sequence: TGCGCTCTTGGGAATCGGCGGATCCTACCTTTGGGGGATACGGCCGATAAACTCATCTTT. This encodes CALGNRRILPLGDTADKLIF.

This clone has more than one count but fewer than ten. TCRdb records a much larger clone's protein for this DNA, with a difference at residue 10 that likely arises from a read error; the protein given is the translation of the DNA. For the CDR3, the DNA is TGTGCTCTTGGGGATTATTCCTTCTGGAGGATACCAACTACAGCACAACTCTTCTTT. Its translation is CALGDYSFWRIPTTAQLFF. The V call is TRDV1, the J call TRDJ2; possible D gene TRDD3, 6 bases. CDR3 length equals 19 residues. Looked up from germline, CDR1 is TSWWSYY and CDR2 is QGS. V gave up 3 bases and J gave up 5 bases, with 25 bases separating them.

As regards this clone: This likely came from a read error, as a far larger clone is one base away. This sample includes further DNA sequences coding for the same CDR3. This rearrangement joins TRDV1 to TRDJ1; D ambiguous. The J gene, missing from TCRdb, was assigned here through DNA to germline matching. Trimming took 0 bases from V and 2 from J, leaving 19 bases between them. The germline V gene has CDR1 TSWWSYY and CDR2 QGS. This CDR3 comprises 18 residues. CDR3 protein: CALGELIATGKKTDKLIF. The CDR3, as DNA: TGTGCTCTTGGGGAACTAATCGCCACAGGGAAGAAGACCGATAAACTCATCTTT.

This clone was counted between two and nine times. This likely reflects a read error, since a far larger clone is one base away. At the DNA level, this CDR3 is encoded by other sequences in the same sample as well. The J gene is TRDJ1, the V gene TRDV2; TRDD3 agrees at 12 bases. Since TCRdb gives no J gene, matching the DNA to germline was used here to assign it. This CDR3 has 19 residues. Unmatched junction bases numbered 15, after V lost 0 bases and J lost 5 bases. CDR1 GEAIGNYY and CDR2 EKD come from the germline V gene. The CDR3 DNA is TGTGCCTGTGACACCGTTCCTGGGGGATACGCGGGAGTACCTGATAAACTCATCTTT. Its protein is CACDTVPGGYAGVPDKLIF.

With respect to this clone: TCRdb records a much larger clone's protein for this DNA, with a difference at residue 10 that likely arises from a read error; the protein given is the translation of the DNA. The rearrangement uses TRDV2 and TRDJ1; D may be TRDD3 (6 bases). Here the J gene came from matching the DNA to germline, since TCRdb omits it. Looked up from germline, CDR1 is GEAIGNYY and CDR2 is EKD. With 0 bases removed from V and 0 bases from J, the gap between germline ends came to 22 bases. This CDR3 has 19 residues. Here the CDR3 reads CACDTLGHTWGWYTDKLIF. For the CDR3, the DNA is TGTGCCTGTGACACCTTGGGCCATACTTGGGGATGGTACACCGATAAACTCATCTTT.

Comments on this clone: This sequence is one base from a far larger clone and is likely a read error. This specimen includes other DNA sequences encoding the same CDR3. This CDR3 is CALGELWSSYVGQAYWGIRTDKLIF. CDR3 in DNA: TGTGCTCTTGGGGAACTCTGGTCTTCCTACGTAGGGCAGGCGTACTGGGGGATACGGACCGATAAACTCATCTTT. This rearrangement joins TRDV1 to TRDJ1; 13 bases align to TRDD3. TCRdb does not report a J gene; here it was assigned by matching the DNA to germline references. Trimming took 0 bases from V and 2 from J; bases not matched to a gene: 27. Germline V gives CDR1 TSWWSYY, CDR2 QGS. The CDR3 spans 25 residues.

The table lists this clone with a few counts. A much larger clone is a single base away; this may be a read error. This rearrangement joins TRDV1 to TRDJ1; TRDD3 agrees at 9 bases. TCRdb leaves out the J gene; it was filled in here by matching the DNA to germline. CDR3 length: 22 amino acids. Germline loops: CDR1 TSWWSYY, CDR2 QGS. J was trimmed by 1 base and V by 4 bases; bases with no gene match: 25. In DNA form, the CDR3 reads TGTGCTCTTGGGGGCGCCCGACCTCCCCCTTCCCCTAACTGGGGGACCACCGATAAACTCATCTTT. Its translation: CALGGARPPPSPNWGTTDKLIF.

This clone was counted only a few times. The TCRdb record carries a much larger clone's protein, which differs from this DNA's translation at residue 5; a read error is the likely cause, and the protein listed here is the DNA translation. This chain links TRDV2 with TRDJ1; D unresolved. TCRdb does not report a J gene; here it was assigned by matching the DNA to germline references. The CDR3 is 19 amino acids. Trimming took off 3 bases at V and 2 bases at J, with 27 bases between the two ends. CDR1 and CDR2 (germline): GEAIGNYY, EKD. In DNA, the CDR3 is TGTGCCTGTGACGCGATAGACCGTAAACAGTATTCAGTGACCGATAAACTCATCTTT. This encodes CACDAIDRKQYSVTDKLIF.

On this clone itself: This likely came from a read error, as a far larger clone is one base away. Other DNA sequences in the sample encode the same CDR3. The rearrangement uses TRDV2 and TRDJ1, with 9 nucleotides matching TRDD3. Here the J gene came from matching the DNA to germline, since TCRdb omits it. Germline V gives CDR1 GEAIGNYY, CDR2 EKD. This CDR3 contains 22 residues. V shed 0 bases and J 0 bases; nucleotides not matched to a gene: 22. The CDR3 sequence: CACDTGSLYRLGDLEYTDKLIF. CDR3 sequence (DNA): TGTGCCTGTGACACCGGGAGTTTGTATCGACTGGGGGACTTGGAATACACCGATAAACTCATCTTT.

Turning to this clone: The TCRdb record carries a much larger clone's protein, which differs from this DNA's translation at residue 15; a read error is the likely cause, and the protein listed here is the DNA translation. The chain has TRDV2 and TRDJ1; 9 positions match TRDD3. As TCRdb names no J gene, one was assigned here on the basis of a DNA match to germline. The germline V gene has CDR1 GEAIGNYY and CDR2 EKD. The CDR3 covers 18 residues. CDR3 bases: TGTGCCTGTTCTTCCTTGGGTACTGGGGGACCTTACACCGATAGACTCATCTTT. It encodes CACSSLGTGGPYTDRLIF.

The sample holds a few counts of this clone. TCRdb's protein, taken from a much larger clone, differs from this DNA's translation at residue 13, likely owing to a read error; the protein displayed comes from the DNA. The J gene is TRDJ1, the V gene TRDV1, with 9 bases aligning to TRDD2. TCRdb supplies no J gene; here it was assigned by aligning the nucleotide sequence to germline. The CDR3 is 23 residues long. Germline V gene lookup returns CDR1 TSWWSYY and CDR2 QGS. Trimming cost V 6 bases and J 0 bases; bases outside gene matches: 29. CDR3 sequence: CALGSFLRRSWGVRPRYTDKLIF. The CDR3 DNA follows: TGTGCTCTTGGTTCCTTCCTACGTAGGAGCTGGGGGGTACGCCCTCGGTACACCGATAAACTCATCTTT.

This clone showed up just a few times. The protein recorded in TCRdb matches a much larger clone and deviates from this DNA's translation at residue 11, suggesting a read error; the protein here is obtained by translating the DNA. The rearrangement joins TRDV2 to TRDJ1, with D hard to call. The J gene is absent in TCRdb and was assigned here via DNA matching to germline. The CDR3 consists of 17 residues. Germline loops: CDR1 GEAIGNYY, CDR2 EKD. V was pared by 1 base and J by 3 bases, with 20 bases between. The CDR3 DNA follows: TGTGCCTGTGACACTGGTCGTCCCGAGGCAGTCTCCGATAAACTCATCTTT. Protein product: CACDTGRPEAVSDKLIF.

This clone has only a few counts. TCRdb shows a much larger clone's protein in place of this DNA's translation, and the two differ at residue 15, likely through a read error; the protein shown is translated from the DNA. The J gene is TRDJ3, the V gene TRDV2; tentative D call: TRDD3 (5 bases). The CDR3 totals 18 residues. Germline V lookup: CDR1 GEAIGNYY, CDR2 EKD. The CDR3 sequence is CACDTGTASSWDTRKMFF. The CDR3 bases are TGTGCCTGTGACACGGGTACTGCAAGCTCCTGGGACACCCGAAAGATGTTTTTC.

Details on this clone: It differs at one base from a far larger clone, so likely a read error. Other nucleotide sequences from this sample produce the same CDR3. The gene calls are TRDV2 and TRDJ1; TRDD3 might be the D (7 bases). Germline V gene lookup returns CDR1 GEAIGNYY and CDR2 EKD. CDR3 size: 24 residues. DNA of the CDR3: TGTGCCTGTGACACCGGATTGGCGAGTCCTACTATAGCTGGGGGCCCTCGGAACACCGATAAACTAATCTTT. Protein product: CACDTGLASPTIAGGPRNTDKLIF.

To note about this clone: The mismatch at residue 6 between this DNA's translation and the TCRdb protein of a much larger clone likely reflects a read error; the protein shown is translated from the DNA. The chain couples TRDV1 to TRDJ1; a weak D match, TRDD3 (5 bases). The J gene, missing from TCRdb, was assigned here through DNA to germline matching. Germline V gene sequence: CDR1 TSWWSYY, CDR2 QGS. This CDR3 region has 16 residues. V was pared by 6 bases and J by 0 bases, with 17 bases between. The CDR3 DNA follows: TGTGCTCTTGGCCCCCCGGGGGTTGAGCACACCGATAAACTCATCTTT. Its protein product is CALGPPGVEHTDKLIF.

In this sample, this clone turned up a few times. TCRdb pairs this DNA with a much larger clone's protein that differs at residue 8, likely a read error; the protein shown was translated from the DNA. V gene TRDV2 combines with J gene TRDJ1, with 7 bases that match TRDD3. In the absence of a J gene in TCRdb, the DNA was matched to germline to assign it here. The junction had 14 bases not matched to a gene; V was cut back by 4 bases and J by 4 bases. This CDR3 comprises 16 residues. Germline CDR1 GEAIGNYY, CDR2 EKD. Here the CDR3 DNA reads TGTGCCTGTGATGGTACTGGGGAACGTAACTACGATAAACTCATCTTT. Amino acids: CACDGTGERNYDKLIF.

This clone was detected a few times. This DNA translates differently at residue 4 from the TCRdb protein, which is that of a much larger clone; a read error is likely, and the protein shown is the DNA's own translation. This sequence joins TRDV3 and TRDJ1; D remains ambiguous. CDR3 length: 16 amino acids. The germline V gene has CDR1 TVYSNPD and CDR2 GDNSRS (reference sequence). V lost 0 bases and J lost 2, with 19 bases in between. The CDR3 loop reads CAFSLAGWQLTDKLIF. The CDR3 bases are TGTGCCTTTAGTCTAGCAGGCTGGCAACTTACCGATAAACTCATCTTT.

As concerns this clone: The TCRdb protein, from a much larger clone, departs from this DNA's translation at residue 4, likely by read error; the protein shown derives from the DNA. The chain couples TRDV1 to TRDJ1; 12 bases fit TRDD3. Germline V gene lookup returns CDR1 TSWWSYY and CDR2 QGS. The CDR3 consists of 19 residues. CDR3 sequence: CALRERILLYWGIQGELIF. CDR3 bases: TGTGCTCTTAGGGAACGTATCCTTTTGTACTGGGGGATACAGGGAGAACTCATCTTT.

A note on this clone: The amino acid sequence in TCRdb belongs to a much larger clone and departs from this DNA's translation at residue 8, likely a sequencing read error; the sequence shown is translated from the DNA. The rearrangement joins TRDV2 to TRDJ1, with 10 nucleotides matching TRDD3. The CDR3 is made up of 19 amino acids. Losses at the gene ends were 0 bases for V and 0 bases for J; bases not matched to a gene: 12. Germline CDR1 is GEAIGNYY and CDR2 is EKD. In DNA form, the CDR3 reads TGTGCCTGTGACACCGTGGTACCGGGGGATACGAAATACACCGATAAACTCATCTTT. This gives the protein CACDTVVPGDTKYTDKLIF.

About this clone: This sequence is one base from a far larger clone and is likely a read error. Other DNA sequences in this specimen translate into the identical CDR3. CDR3 region: CALGLLRLGDTITDKLIF. DNA of the CDR3: TGTGCTCTTGGGCTCCTGCGGCTGGGGGATACGATCACCGATAAACTCATCTTT. The chain recombines TRDV1 with TRDJ1; TRDD3 aligns across 12 bases. As TCRdb names no J gene, one was assigned here on the basis of a DNA match to germline. The CDR3 spans 18 residues. CDR1 TSWWSYY and CDR2 QGS come from the germline V gene. Unmatched junction bases numbered 11, after V lost 5 bases and J lost 1 base.

This clone showed up many times. A read error is possible here, since a much larger clone lies one base away. Other DNA sequences within the sample encode an identical CDR3. The CDR3 DNA reads TGCGCTCTTGGGGAACTAGCCCTACCCAACTTCCAGTTTGGGATACGCGTAACCGATAAACTCATCTTT. As protein: CALGELALPNFQFGIRVTDKLIF. J is TRDJ1 and V is TRDV1, with 8 bases aligning to TRDD3. The CDR3 has 23 amino acids. The V gene's germline CDR1 is TSWWSYY and CDR2 QGS.

Turning to this clone: TCRdb's protein, taken from a much larger clone, differs from this DNA's translation at residue 5, likely owing to a read error; the protein displayed comes from the DNA. The chain employs TRDV1 and TRDJ1; no definite D call. From germline, CDR1 is TSWWSYY and CDR2 QGS. This CDR3 comprises 20 residues. Trimming cost V 5 bases and J 1 base, with 29 bases left between them. The CDR3 DNA follows: TGTGCTCTTGGGAAACGGGGCGATAGCCCTCGCCGACGTTTCACCGATAAACTCATCTTT. Protein product: CALGKRGDSPRRRFTDKLIF.